This passage covers 6 T cell receptor beta chains from one sample sequenced in a study of control samples from healthy donors and cancer patients. Generated by immunoSEQ multiplex PCR, the TCRdb table keeps only in-frame clones and is missing some. There are approximately 170,000 clones in the sample; roughly 92% occur only once, and roughly 0.64% lies in the top ten. Material: blood. The origin of the receptors is a woman in her twenties or thirties in good health.

For the CDR3, the DNA is TGTGCCAGCAGTTTAGTCGGGGGACAGGTCTATGGCTACACCTTC. Translation: CASSLVGGQVYGYTF. The chain uses TRBV27 and TRBJ1-2, with 8 bases fitting TRBD1. Per the germline V gene, CDR1 is MNHEY and CDR2 is SMNVEV (reference sequence). This CDR3 contains 15 residues. The V gene end was trimmed by 2 bases and the J gene end by 4 bases; junction bases not matched to a gene: 6.

The chain links TRBV29-1 to TRBJ1-1, with TRBD1 as a possible D gene (6 bases). Between the trimmed V and J ends, which lost 1 base and 4 bases, there was a span of 13 bases. The CDR3 runs 14 residues. Germline V gene lookup returns CDR1 SQVTM and CDR2 ANQGSEA. The CDR3 nucleotides are TGCAGCGTTGAAGGTCGCGGGGGGCGCACTGAAGCTTTCTTT. This codes for CSVEGRGGRTEAFF.

This chain connects TRBV2 to TRBJ2-3; 8 positions agree with TRBD2. J gave up 1 base and V 6 bases, and 6 bases lay outside the gene matches. Germline V CDR1 and CDR2: SNHLY, FYNNEI. CDR3 length: 15 amino acids. DNA of the CDR3: TGTGCCAGCAGGCTAGCGGGTGGGGGCACAGATACGCAGTATTTT. It translates to CASRLAGGGTDTQYF. The variable domain in full, with the rest retrieved from reference TRBV2 and TRBJ2-3, is EPEVTQTPSHQVTQMGQEVILRCVPISNHLYFYWYRQILGQKVEFLVSFYNNEISEKSEIFDDQFSVERPDGSNFTLKIRSTKLEDSAMYFCASRLAGGGTDTQYFGPGTRLTVL.

This chain joins TRBV28 and TRBJ1-6; D remains unclear. The CDR3 runs 11 residues. V was cut by 4 bases and J by 15 bases, with 10 bases left in between. Germline values: CDR1 MDHEN, CDR2 SYDVKM. In nucleotides, the CDR3 is TGTGCCAGCAGTTCTCCCGAGCTCCTCCACTTT. It codes for CASSSPELLHF.

This chain uses TRBV30 with TRBJ1-1; D unresolved. The ends were cut back, 0 bases at V and 6 bases at J, with 11 bases in the middle. Germline assignment: CDR1 GTSNPN and CDR2 SVGIG (reference sequence). CDR3 length: 13 residues. CDR3 residues: CAWSVLGGAEAFF. In DNA, the CDR3 is TGTGCCTGGAGTGTACTGGGAGGAGCTGAAGCTTTCTTT.

This clone has just one count. The rearrangement links TRBV27 to TRBJ1-2; D not resolved. Germline CDR1 is MNHEY and CDR2 is SMNVEV (reference sequence). V was cut by 1 base and J by 3 bases, with 9 bases left in between. The CDR3 has 14 residues. Here the CDR3 reads CASSLYGGDYGYTF. CDR3 bases: TGTGCCAGCAGTTTATACGGAGGTGACTATGGCTACACCTTC.